The 10 T cell receptor beta chains reported below all come from one sample, sequenced in a study of blood T cell repertoires in COVID-19. This table comes from immunoSEQ multiplex PCR, and its TCRdb copy is limited to in-frame clones, with some not included. Seen here are some 110,000 clones, roughly nine tenths observed once, and the top ten hold 3.5% to 4.5%. The sequenced material came from peripheral blood. Receptor source: a man aged 40-55 years with acute or convalescent COVID-19.

V usage is TRBV29-1 and J usage is TRBJ2-5; TRBD2 might be the D (5 bases). V lost 6 bases to trimming and J lost 4 bases, with 6 bases between them. This CDR3 is 10 amino acids long. Germline values: CDR1 SQVTM, CDR2 ANQGSEA. The CDR3 region is CSVGGETQYF. CDR3 nucleotides: TGCAGCGTCGGAGGAGAGACCCAGTACTTC.

This clone was seen ten or more times. The V call is TRBV27, the J call TRBJ2-1; 7 bases align to TRBD2. The V gene end was trimmed by 6 bases and the J gene end by 4 bases; junction bases not matched to a gene: 9. Germline-derived CDR1 and CDR2 are MNHEY and SMNVEV (reference sequence). There are 15 residues in the CDR3. The CDR3 nucleotides are TGTGCCAGCAGGGATGGTGGCGGGGGTTACAATGAGCAGTTCTTC. This gives the protein CASRDGGGGYNEQFF.

This clone occurred once. This chain joins TRBV7-9 and TRBJ2-3; 11 nucleotides agree with TRBD2. The CDR3 loop spans 16 amino acids. Germline V gene lookup returns CDR1 SEHNR and CDR2 FQNEAQ (reference sequence). With 5 bases clipped from V and 3 bases from J, the junction kept 7 bases outside the gene matches. CDR3 nucleotide sequence: TGTGCCAGCAGCCACCGACTAGCGGGAAAGACAGATACGCAGTATTTT. Amino acids: CASSHRLAGKTDTQYF. Supplemented by reference TRBV7-9 and TRBJ2-3, the full variable domain reads DTGVSQNPRHKITKRGQNVTFRCDPISEHNRLYWYRQTLGQGPEFLTYFQNEAQLEKSRLLSDRFSAERPKGSFSTLEIQRTEQGDSAMYLCASSHRLAGKTDTQYFGPGTRLTVL.

This chain links TRBV3-1 (or the pseudogene TRBV3-2) with TRBJ2-1; D possibly corresponds to TRBD1 (6 bases). The CDR3 contains 16 residues. CDR1 LGHDT and CDR2 YNNKEL come from the germline V gene (reference sequence). Trimming left V 7 bases short and J 1 base short, with 17 bases between. CDR3 DNA: TGTGCCAGCACCCCAGGACAGACCCTATCCTACAATGAGCAGTTCTTC. Protein product: CASTPGQTLSYNEQFF.

The CDR3 DNA reads as TGTGCCAGCAGCTTAACGGGCCCGACAGGGCTGAACACTGAAGCTTTCTTT. As protein: CASSLTGPTGLNTEAFF. The J gene is TRBJ1-1, the V gene TRBV7-3; 7 bases map to TRBD1. Germline values: CDR1 SGHTA, CDR2 FQGTGA. The CDR3 loop spans 17 amino acids. Trimming at V came to 0 bases and at J to 0 bases, leaving 7 bases not matched to a gene.

The chain carries TRBV10-3 and TRBJ1-6; D is uncertain. CDR1 and CDR2 (germline): ENHRY, SYGVKD. The ends were cut back, 6 bases at V and 9 bases at J, with 18 bases in the middle. The CDR3 covers 15 residues. The CDR3 DNA reads TGTGCCATCAGGACCCATTCCCTGGCGGCTTCACCCCTCCACTTT. Translating gives CAIRTHSLAASPLHF.

The rearrangement uses TRBV6-5 and TRBJ2-4; 13 bases line up with TRBD2. V dropped 4 bases and J dropped 5; count of bases not matched to a gene: 5. CDR3 length equals 16 residues. Germline loops: CDR1 MNHEY, CDR2 SVGAGI. The CDR3 nucleotides are TGTGCCAGCAGTTCCCGGACTAGCGGGAGTCAAAACATTCAGTACTTC. Translating gives CASSSRTSGSQNIQYF.

J is TRBJ1-4 and V is TRBV19; D may be TRBD1 (5 bases). Trimming left V 5 bases short and J 4 bases short, with 11 bases between. CDR3 length equals 14 residues. Germline V gene data show CDR1 as LNHDA and CDR2 as SQIVND (reference sequence). The DNA for the CDR3 is TGTGCCAGTAGTGACACAAGGGGTAATGAAAAACTGTTTTTT. Translation gives CASSDTRGNEKLFF.

The rearrangement links TRBV7-8 to TRBJ2-7; 10 bases agree with TRBD1. The CDR3 loop spans 14 amino acids. V shed 1 base and J 5 bases; nucleotides not matched to a gene: 2. Germline V gene lookup returns CDR1 SGHVS and CDR2 FQNEAQ. The CDR3 coding sequence is TGTGCCAGCAGCTTAGGGGACAGGGGTAACGAGCAGTACTTC. Protein product: CASSLGDRGNEQYF.

The chain couples TRBV10-1 to TRBJ2-1; 9 bases are shared with TRBD2. The CDR3 is made up of 15 amino acids. Unmatched junction bases numbered 2, after V lost 2 bases and J lost 3 bases. Germline-derived CDR1 and CDR2 are WNHNN and SYGVQD (reference sequence). CDR3 in amino acids: CASSESSGSYNEQFF. The CDR3 DNA is TGCGCCAGCAGTGAGAGTAGCGGGAGCTACAATGAGCAGTTCTTC.